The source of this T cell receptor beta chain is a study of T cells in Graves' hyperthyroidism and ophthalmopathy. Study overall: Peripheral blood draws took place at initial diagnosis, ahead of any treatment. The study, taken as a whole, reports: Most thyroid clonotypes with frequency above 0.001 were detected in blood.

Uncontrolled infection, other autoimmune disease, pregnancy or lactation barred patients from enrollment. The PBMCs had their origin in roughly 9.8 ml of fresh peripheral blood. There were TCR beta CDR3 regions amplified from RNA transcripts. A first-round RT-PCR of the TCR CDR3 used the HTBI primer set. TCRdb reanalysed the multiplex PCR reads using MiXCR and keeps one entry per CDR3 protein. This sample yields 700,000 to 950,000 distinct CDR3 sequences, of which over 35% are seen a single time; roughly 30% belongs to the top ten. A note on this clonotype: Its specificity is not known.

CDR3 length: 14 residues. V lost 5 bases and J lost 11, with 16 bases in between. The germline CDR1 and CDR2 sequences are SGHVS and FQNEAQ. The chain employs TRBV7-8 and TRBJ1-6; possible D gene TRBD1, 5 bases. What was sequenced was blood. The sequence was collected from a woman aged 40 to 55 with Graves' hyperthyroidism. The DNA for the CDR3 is TGTGCCAGCAGCCAAGAGGTCTCAGGGCCACCCCTCCACTTT. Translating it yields CASSQEVSGPPLHF.